The 32 T cell receptor beta chains reported below all come from one sample, sequenced in a study of shared clonotypes between healthy human individuals. Selected positively for CCR7 and CD45RO-negative, naive CD8 cells excluded terminally differentiated effector memory CD45RA+ cells. Measured with immunoSEQ multiplex PCR; TCRdb has only the in-frame clones, and not every one. This sample has over 2,000,000 clones; 93% occur once, and the top ten carry around 1.7%. Sample: naive CD8+ T cells from PBMCs. The receptors shown here come from a man between 18 and 29 years old in good health. Some clones in this sample may be carry-over from other donors' samples.

DNA of the CDR3: TGTGCCAGCAGTTTATCTAGTCCAGGAGGGGTCTACGAGCAGTACTTC. This codes for CASSLSSPGGVYEQYF. The chain joins TRBV27 to TRBJ2-7, with D maybe TRBD2 (6 bases). Germline V CDR1 and CDR2: MNHEY, SMNVEV (reference sequence). With 0 bases removed from V and 3 bases from J, the gap between germline ends came to 15 bases. The CDR3 contains 16 residues.

This clone turned up a few times. The same CDR3 is also encoded by other DNA sequences in this sample. The V and J genes are TRBV29-1 and TRBJ1-1; D call uncertain. The ends were cut back, 5 bases at V and 3 bases at J, with 7 bases in the middle. Germline CDR1 reads SQVTM; CDR2 reads ANQGSEA. The CDR3 totals 11 residues. This CDR3 reads CSVRRDTEAFF. Written as DNA, the CDR3 is TGCAGCGTTCGGCGGGACACTGAAGCTTTCTTT.

The chain combines TRBV6-9 with TRBJ2-7; D gene unclear. CDR1 and CDR2 (germline): MNHGY, SVAAGI. V lost 10 bases, J lost 5 bases, and 24 bases lay in between. The length of the CDR3 is 15 residues. Here the CDR3 DNA reads TGTGCCACCCCCCTGCGACCGAAAAACCGCCACGAGCAGTACTTC. Amino acid sequence: CATPLRPKNRHEQYF.

Notes on this clone: An end of the junction does not agree with germline; a read error may underlie this. The CDR3: CASRQAPGQGFLDEQFF. The CDR3, as DNA: TGCGCCAGCAGACAAGCTCCGGGACAGGGATTTCTGGATGAGCAGTTCTTC. V gene TRBV4-1 combines with J gene TRBJ2-1; 9 positions match TRBD1. The germline V gene has CDR1 MGHRA and CDR2 YSYEKL. The CDR3 length is 17 residues.

The chain uses TRBV27 and TRBJ2-7; 8 bases fit TRBD2. Germline loops: CDR1 MNHEY, CDR2 SMNVEV (reference sequence). Trimming at V came to 7 bases and at J to 0 bases, leaving 8 bases not matched to a gene. The CDR3 length is 15 residues. CDR3 region: CASTPLADASYEQYF. The CDR3 coding sequence is TGTGCCAGCACCCCACTAGCGGACGCCTCCTACGAGCAGTACTTC.

CDR3 DNA sequence: TGTGCCAGCAGCTTAGAACCCCTCACTGAAGCTTTCTTT. Its translation is CASSLEPLTEAFF. This chain links TRBV7-9 with TRBJ1-1; unclear D gene. Trimming shortened V by 1 base and J by 4 bases, and 7 bases separated the two germline ends. Germline CDR1 is SEHNR and CDR2 is FQNEAQ (reference sequence). CDR3 length equals 13 residues. Together with reference TRBV7-9 and TRBJ1-1, the CDR3 gives the full variable domain: DTGVSQNPRHKITKRGQNVTFRCDPISEHNRLYWYRQTLGQGPEFLTYFQNEAQLEKSRLLSDRFSAERPKGSFSTLEIQRTEQGDSAMYLCASSLEPLTEAFFGQGTRLTVV.

The chain uses TRBV28 and TRBJ1-2, with TRBD1 identical over 7 bases. J lost 4 bases, V lost 3 bases, and 5 bases had no gene match. The CDR3 runs to 14 residues. The germline V gene has CDR1 MDHEN and CDR2 SYDVKM. Here the CDR3 reads CASSFGQDLYGYTF. DNA for the CDR3: TGTGCCAGCAGTTTCGGACAGGACCTCTATGGCTACACCTTC.

The V and J genes are TRBV30 and TRBJ2-7, with D tentatively TRBD1 (6 bases). Trimming took off 3 bases at V and 2 bases at J, with 26 bases between the two ends. This CDR3 has 18 amino acids. CDR1 is GTSNPN, CDR2 SVGIG, per germline (reference sequence). This CDR3 reads CAWRPPSLGQRKTYEQYF. CDR3 DNA sequence: TGTGCCTGGAGACCTCCCAGCCTCGGACAGCGTAAGACCTACGAGCAGTACTTC.

The rearrangement uses TRBV30 and TRBJ1-1; D not certain. Germline CDR1 is GTSNPN and CDR2 is SVGIG (reference sequence). The V end lost 3 bases, the J end lost 11 bases, and 16 bases lay between the germline ends. This CDR3 region has 12 residues. CDR3 DNA sequence: TGTGCCTGGAGCCCTGGGAGGGCCTGGGCTTTCTTT. Protein sequence: CAWSPGRAWAFF.

The genes are TRBV27 and TRBJ2-7; a possible D gene is TRBD2 (5 bases). V lost 9 bases and J lost 2, with 14 bases in between. The CDR3 extends over 13 amino acids. Germline CDR1 reads MNHEY; CDR2 reads SMNVEV (reference sequence). The DNA for the CDR3 is TGTGCCAGTCGGGGTCGAGGTGCCTACGAGCAGTACTTC. Protein product: CASRGRGAYEQYF.

V is TRBV29-1 and J is TRBJ2-7; D is perhaps TRBD2 (6 bases). The CDR3 extends over 13 amino acids. Germline values: CDR1 SQVTM, CDR2 ANQGSEA. The germline V and J ends were trimmed by 7 bases and 2 bases, with 15 bases remaining between them. The CDR3, as DNA: TGCAGCGCACTTAGCGGACCCCCCTACGAGCAGTACTTC. Amino acids: CSALSGPPYEQYF.

The chain is built from TRBV4-2 and TRBJ2-1; TRBD1 aligns across 7 bases. This CDR3 comprises 13 residues. The junction had 9 bases not matched to a gene; V was cut back by 8 bases and J by 8 bases. Germline CDR1 is LGHNA and CDR2 is YNFKEQ. The CDR3 region is CASSDRLQYEQFF. The CDR3 nucleotides are TGTGCCAGCTCGGACAGGTTACAATATGAGCAGTTCTTC.

The J gene is TRBJ2-1, the V gene TRBV29-1, with D unresolved. The CDR3 has 16 residues. Germline CDR1 and CDR2: SQVTM and ANQGSEA. The V end was cut by 0 bases, the J end by 8 bases, with 20 bases between. The CDR3 DNA sequence: TGCAGCGTTGAAGATCGCGTGCTATACCGTGGCCATGAGCAGTTCTTC. This codes for CSVEDRVLYRGHEQFF.

This rearrangement joins TRBV4-3 to TRBJ2-2; 8 nucleotides align to TRBD2. After removal of 2 bases from V and 7 bases from J, the junction contained 12 bases not matched to a gene. This CDR3 is built from 17 residues. Germline V gives CDR1 LGHNA, CDR2 YSLEER. The CDR3: CASSQSIIAGTNGELFF. The CDR3 nucleotides read TGCGCCAGCAGCCAAAGTATAATAGCGGGAACGAACGGGGAGCTGTTTTTT.

CDR3 region: CASSFPPGQGESEQYF. CDR3 bases: TGTGCCAGCAGCTTTCCTCCGGGACAGGGAGAGTCCGAGCAGTACTTC. This chain connects TRBV7-9 to TRBJ2-7; 9 bases align to TRBD1. The CDR3 length is 16 residues. From germline, CDR1 is SEHNR and CDR2 FQNEAQ (reference sequence). J lost 6 bases, V lost 3 bases, and 12 bases had no gene match.

The chain joins TRBV4-1 to TRBJ2-1; 8 positions agree with TRBD1. Germline CDR1 and CDR2: MGHRA and YSYEKL. The CDR3 is 15 amino acids. With V trimmed by 1 base and J by 2 bases, 1 base remained unmatched. DNA for the CDR3: TGCGCCAGCAGCCAAGCAGGGGGCGCCTACAATGAGCAGTTCTTC. The encoded protein is CASSQAGGAYNEQFF.

The chain combines TRBV19 with TRBJ2-5; no clear D gene. The V gene's germline CDR1 is LNHDA and CDR2 SQIVND (reference sequence). The germline V and J ends were trimmed by 6 bases and 3 bases, with 20 bases remaining between them. This CDR3 is 16 amino acids long. CDR3 protein: CASSPLWSFEEETQYF. CDR3 nucleotide sequence: TGTGCCAGTAGCCCCCTCTGGTCTTTCGAAGAAGAGACCCAGTACTTC.

The chain recombines TRBV28 with TRBJ2-3; a possible D gene is TRBD1 (7 bases). Germline lookup yields CDR1 MDHEN and CDR2 SYDVKM. The CDR3 consists of 12 residues. Deletions cut 7 bases from V and 11 bases from J, with 16 bases between. The CDR3 reads CASTPGGWRQYF. DNA of the CDR3: TGTGCCAGCACCCCAGGGGGGTGGCGGCAGTATTTT.

The V call is TRBV7-2, the J call TRBJ2-3; D remains ambiguous. Germline assignment: CDR1 SGHTA and CDR2 FQGNSA. The CDR3 consists of 16 residues. Trimming took off 0 bases at V and 2 bases at J, with 12 bases between the two ends. This CDR3 reads CASSLAAIVFTDTQYF. CDR3 nucleotides: TGTGCCAGCAGCTTAGCCGCTATCGTCTTCACAGATACGCAGTATTTT.

The gene calls are TRBV6-1 and TRBJ2-7; the match to TRBD1 covers 7 bases. Trimming cost V 1 base and J 5 bases; bases outside gene matches: 11. The CDR3 runs to 16 residues. The germline gives CDR1 MNHNS, CDR2 SASEGT. CDR3 in amino acids: CASSEVVTQGIHEQYF. The CDR3 region has the DNA TGTGCCAGCAGTGAAGTAGTCACACAGGGGATCCACGAGCAGTACTTC.

The chain has TRBV6-6 and TRBJ1-4; the D is unclear. The CDR3 contains 15 residues. V was pared by 0 bases and J by 8 bases, with 13 bases between. Germline V gene lookup returns CDR1 MNHNY and CDR2 SVGAGI (reference sequence). Here the CDR3 DNA reads TGTGCCAGCAGTTACTCGGAGGGAGAAGGCGAAAAACTGTTTTTT. Its translation is CASSYSEGEGEKLFF.

This clone was observed a single time. V is TRBV19 and J is TRBJ2-5, with D unresolved. Trimming cost V 2 bases and J 3 bases, with 10 bases left between them. The CDR3 covers 14 residues. Germline V lookup: CDR1 LNHDA, CDR2 SQIVND (reference sequence). The CDR3 loop reads CASSISGVKETQYF. CDR3 DNA sequence: TGTGCCAGTAGTATATCTGGGGTTAAAGAGACCCAGTACTTC.

The V and J genes are TRBV30 and TRBJ1-6; no clear D gene. Looked up from germline, CDR1 is GTSNPN and CDR2 is SVGIG (reference sequence). The length of the CDR3 is 13 residues. Between the trimmed V and J ends, which lost 3 bases and 8 bases, there was a span of 11 bases. CDR3 amino acids: CAWRLGLDSPLHF. In nucleotides, the CDR3 is TGTGCCTGGAGGCTCGGACTGGATTCACCCCTCCACTTT.

The sample holds one count of this clone. The chain has TRBV5-1 and TRBJ2-7; D may be TRBD2 (6 bases). Deletions cut 5 bases from V and 2 bases from J, with 11 bases between. This CDR3 has 13 amino acids. Per germline, CDR1 SGHRS and CDR2 YFSETQ. The CDR3 spells CASRLTGAYEQYF. DNA of the CDR3: TGCGCCAGCAGGTTGACGGGGGCCTACGAGCAGTACTTC.

The chain links TRBV15 to TRBJ2-7, with TRBD2 identical over 7 bases. Germline CDR1 and CDR2: LNHNV and YYDKDF (reference sequence). This CDR3 contains 17 residues. J was trimmed by 5 bases and V by 4 bases; bases with no gene match: 17. The CDR3 bases are TGTGCCACCAGCAATTATAATACTAGGGCGGGAGACGACGAGCAGTACTTC. Amino acids: CATSNYNTRAGDDEQYF. The full variable domain, its missing parts supplied by reference TRBV15 and TRBJ2-7, is DAMVIQNPRYQVTQFGKPVTLSCSQTLNHNVMYWYQQKSSQAPKLLFHYYDKDFNNEADTPDNFQSRRPNTSFCFLDIRSPGLGDTAMYLCATSNYNTRAGDDEQYFGPGTRLTVT.

The chain recombines TRBV11-2 with TRBJ1-1; maybe TRBD1 (6 bases). The germline V gene encodes CDR1 SGHAT and CDR2 FQNNGV. CDR3 size: 15 residues. Trimming took 2 bases from V and 7 from J, leaving 17 bases between them. In DNA, the CDR3 is TGTGCCAGCAGCTTATCGAGGATGGGGGCTCTTGAAGCTTTCTTT. Its translation: CASSLSRMGALEAFF.

This chain uses TRBV5-6 with TRBJ2-1; 8 bases line up with TRBD1. Trimming took 0 bases from V and 15 from J; bases not matched to a gene: 17. Germline CDR1 reads SGHDT; CDR2 reads YYEEEE. CDR3 size: 16 residues. Written as DNA, the CDR3 is TGTGCCAGCAGCTTGGGCCGGACAGGGTACTGGTATGATCGGTTCTTC. Its protein product is CASSLGRTGYWYDRFF.

The chain combines TRBV27 with TRBJ2-1, with D unclear. Trimming removed 0 bases at V and 4 bases at J, with 19 bases between. The CDR3 has 18 residues. The germline V gene encodes CDR1 MNHEY and CDR2 SMNVEV (reference sequence). CDR3 coding DNA: TGTGCCAGCAGTTTATCCGCACTAAGGGAACCCGTTTACAATGAGCAGTTCTTC. Its translation is CASSLSALREPVYNEQFF.

V gene TRBV30 combines with J gene TRBJ2-2; 7 positions match TRBD2. The CDR3 runs 12 residues. Losses at the gene ends were 2 bases for V and 13 bases for J; bases not matched to a gene: 7. The germline CDR1 and CDR2 sequences are GTSNPN and SVGIG (reference sequence). The CDR3 spells CAWSWGGTLLFF. In DNA form, the CDR3 reads TGTGCCTGGAGTTGGGGAGGGACTTTGCTGTTTTTT.

V usage is TRBV6-5 and J usage is TRBJ1-1; D remains ambiguous. Per germline, CDR1 MNHEY and CDR2 SVGAGI. Deletions cut 2 bases from V and 5 bases from J, with 15 bases between. The CDR3 runs to 15 residues. In DNA form, the CDR3 reads TGTGCCAGCAGTTACGGAGGCCTCTGGGAGACTGAAGCTTTCTTT. Translation gives CASSYGGLWETEAFF.

The rearrangement uses TRBV27 and TRBJ2-1, with D perhaps matching TRBD1 (6 bases). Germline V gene lookup returns CDR1 MNHEY and CDR2 SMNVEV (reference sequence). V was trimmed by 5 bases and J by 2 bases, leaving 13 bases between them. The CDR3 length is 15 residues. The CDR3 here is CASSITQGAYNEQFF. DNA for the CDR3: TGTGCCAGCAGTATAACACAGGGAGCCTACAATGAGCAGTTCTTC.

The rearrangement joins TRBV2 to TRBJ1-3, with D maybe TRBD1 (6 bases). This CDR3 is 16 amino acids long. V was trimmed by 3 bases and J by 0 bases, leaving 12 bases between them. CDR1 and CDR2 (germline): SNHLY, FYNNEI. CDR3 coding DNA: TGTGCCAGCAGTGATTGGAGGGGGAGCTCTGGAAACACCATATATTTT. This translates into CASSDWRGSSGNTIYF.